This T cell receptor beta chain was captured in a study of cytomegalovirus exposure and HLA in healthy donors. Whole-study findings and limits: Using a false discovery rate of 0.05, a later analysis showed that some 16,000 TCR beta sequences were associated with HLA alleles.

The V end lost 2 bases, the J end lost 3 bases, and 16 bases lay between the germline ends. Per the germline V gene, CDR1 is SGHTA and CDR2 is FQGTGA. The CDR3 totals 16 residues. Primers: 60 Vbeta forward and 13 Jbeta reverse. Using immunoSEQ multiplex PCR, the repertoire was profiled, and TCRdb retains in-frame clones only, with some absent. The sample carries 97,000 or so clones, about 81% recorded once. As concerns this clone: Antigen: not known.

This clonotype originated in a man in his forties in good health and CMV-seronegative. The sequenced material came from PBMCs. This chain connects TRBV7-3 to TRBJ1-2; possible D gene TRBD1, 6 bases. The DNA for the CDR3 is TGTGCCAGCAGCTTAGACTGCGACAGGCTCCACTATGGCTACACCTTC. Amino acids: CASSLDCDRLHYGYTF.